A single sample is the source of the 9 T cell receptor beta chains below, sequenced in a study of blood T cells in healthy people across ages. For the second PCR, which ran for roughly 7 to 11 cycles, a sample-barcoded 5' primer and a J-beta primer mix were used. TCRdb called the 5' RACE reads again in MiXCR, with one record for every CDR3 protein. The table shows hundreds of thousands of distinct CDR3 sequences, with around three fifths occurring only once. The sample was blood. The receptors stem from a man aged 35 to 55 in good health.

This chain joins TRBV10-3 and TRBJ1-1, with 8 bases lining up with TRBD1. Trimming took 2 bases from V and 4 from J; bases not matched to a gene: 6. The length of the CDR3 is 15 residues. Germline loops: CDR1 ENHRY, CDR2 SYGVKD. The CDR3: CAISEPGGRSTEAFF. The CDR3 bases are TGTGCCATCAGTGAGCCAGGGGGCAGAAGCACTGAAGCTTTCTTT.

Many counts were recorded for this clonotype. The chain has TRBV7-2 and TRBJ1-4, with D unresolved. This CDR3 is 15 amino acids long. Trimming removed 1 base from V and 0 bases from J, with 6 bases in between. Germline lookup yields CDR1 SGHTA and CDR2 FQGNSA. The CDR3 loop is CASSLDSATNEKLFF. CDR3 nucleotide sequence: TGTGCCAGCAGCTTAGACAGTGCAACTAATGAAAAACTGTTTTTT.

This chain joins TRBV7-2 and TRBJ2-5; D gene uncertain. The CDR3 loop spans 15 amino acids. Germline assignment: CDR1 SGHTA and CDR2 FQGNSA. V was cut by 1 base and J by 0 bases, with 9 bases left in between. The CDR3: CASSLGPSDQETQYF. The CDR3 DNA reads TGTGCCAGCAGCTTAGGGCCCTCAGACCAAGAGACCCAGTACTTC.

This clonotype was observed at least ten times. This rearrangement joins TRBV28 to TRBJ2-3, with 10 bases aligning to TRBD1. The CDR3 has 15 amino acids. V gave up 3 bases and J gave up 5 bases; unmatched junction bases: 5. Germline values: CDR1 MDHEN, CDR2 SYDVKM. CDR3 nucleotides: TGTGCCAGCAGTTTCCCGGGACAGGGGAAAGATACGCAGTATTTT. This gives the protein CASSFPGQGKDTQYF.

V usage is TRBV7-6 and J usage is TRBJ2-5; 9 bases map to TRBD2. CDR3 length: 16 residues. V lost 2 bases to trimming and J lost 5 bases; unmatched junction nucleotides: 9. The germline V gene encodes CDR1 SGHVS and CDR2 FNYEAQ. CDR3: CASSLMSGGTLETQYF. The CDR3 DNA follows: TGTGCCAGCAGCTTAATGAGCGGGGGGACGCTGGAGACCCAGTACTTC.

The genes are TRBV28 and TRBJ2-7, with 7 bases matching TRBD1. V lost 10 bases, J lost 0 bases, and 9 bases stayed unmatched. CDR3 size: 14 residues. CDR1 MDHEN and CDR2 SYDVKM come from the germline V gene. This CDR3 is CATGQARLSYEQYF. Here the CDR3 DNA reads TGTGCCACTGGACAGGCCCGACTCTCCTACGAGCAGTACTTC.

This clonotype has only a few counts. The genes are TRBV7-2 and TRBJ2-1; 9 bases fit TRBD2. The length of the CDR3 is 17 residues. CDR1 and CDR2 (germline): SGHTA, FQGNSA. The J segment lost 7 bases and the V segment lost 4 bases, leaving 14 bases of the junction unmatched. The CDR3 DNA reads TGTGCCAGCAGCTCGCTAGCGGGGCGTATGGGTGGAAATGAGCAGTTCTTC. This encodes CASSSLAGRMGGNEQFF.

This chain connects TRBV29-1 to TRBJ1-4; a weak D match, TRBD1 (5 bases). Trimming stripped 4 bases from V and 0 bases from J, with 15 bases between. The CDR3 contains 16 residues. Germline lookup yields CDR1 SQVTM and CDR2 ANQGSEA. CDR3 residues: CSVGPGDGATNEKLFF. The CDR3 DNA follows: TGCAGCGTTGGGCCCGGGGACGGGGCAACTAATGAAAAACTGTTTTTT.

This clonotype was observed once. The chain combines TRBV5-1 with TRBJ2-3; D unclear. Germline loops: CDR1 SGHRS, CDR2 YFSETQ. V was clipped by 4 bases and J by 2 bases, with 8 bases between them. The CDR3 runs 13 residues. CDR3 protein: CASSDQVTDTQYF. For the CDR3, the DNA is TGCGCCAGCAGCGACCAGGTCACAGATACGCAGTATTTT.